What follows is one T cell receptor beta chain and its context. It has no known antigen specificity. Per-base qualities were not stored, and no clone one base away is much larger. The immunoSEQ Assay, a bias-controlled multiplex PCR, was used to amplify TCRbeta CDR3 regions from genomic DNA. In the original analysis: The number of nucleated cells in each sample was estimated from the amplification of reference gene primers within the assay. Sequence reads were collapsed and filtered to measure the absolute abundance of every unique TCRbeta CDR3 rearrangement. For each sample, productive Simpson clonality was calculated as the square root of Simpson's diversity index over productive rearrangements. TCRdb carries this immuneACCESS record with in-frame sequences only. Its versions omit some clonotypes, under half of them owing to an unresolved V gene in the studies checked, with the rest unexplained. V and J calls and clone size follow that table, whereas D and trimming were derived from the DNA. The table for this sample lists some 400,000 clones; 80% to 95% of them were counted only once. Of the sample, 0.7% to 0.95% is held by the ten largest clones.

This sample was included in a study of blood T cell repertoires in COVID-19 (dated by TCRdb to the early 2020s). Regarding the study in general: The collaborator samples originated in the United States, Italy and Spain and spanned the acute and convalescent phases of COVID-19. The prospective study material was composed of cDNA or gDNA derived from T cells, B-cell-depleted T cells, or PBMCs. The dataset comprised deeply sampled blood TCRbeta repertoires from subjects exposed to, actively infected with, or recovered from COVID-19. A freely available public database, intended as a resource for researchers studying the immune response to SARS-CoV-2, is where the repertoires were released. The samples were drawn from two sources: the first 160 participants of the ongoing ImmuneRACE study, and 1,000 to 1,500 subjects contributed by 6 global collaborators. The sample metadata nearly always contained a de-identified subject ID, COVID-19 status, age in years and sex. HLA class I and class II types, where available, came from metadata supplied by the sample provider rather than from assay-based typing. Study-wide conclusions, independent of this receptor: The amount of clinical and demographic metadata varied by source and participant and was provided uncurated.

Participants in the prospective study were aged about 18 to 95 years, lived in 20 to 30 United States geographic areas, and enrolled through a virtual design. In the prospective study, cohorts were assigned on the basis of participant-reported clinical history obtained from a screening survey and a study questionnaire. Exposed participants were defined as having been in contact with someone with a PCR-confirmed or clinician-diagnosed COVID-19 case within 2 weeks of study entry. Each participant in the prospective study had whole blood, serum and a nasopharyngeal or oropharyngeal swab collected by mobile phlebotomists. Over a roughly two-month period, participants in the prospective study had the option of providing additional blood draws and questionnaires. Prospective study blood samples were shipped either frozen or at room temperature before DNA extraction. Sequenced sample: PBMCs or T cells enriched from blood (not recorded which). The receptor was derived from a woman aged 35 to 49 who had been exposed to COVID-19.

The CDR3 loop reads CSARGTGVLHF. The nucleotide sequence is given as TGCAGTGCTCGGGGGACAGGGGTCCTCCACTTT. The V gene is TRBV20-1 and the J gene is TRBJ1-6; TRBD1 lines up with 10 middle nucleotides. Germline trimming: 5 bases from V, 15 bases from J; junction bases outside gene matches: 4. The CDR3 sequence holds 11 residues, the cysteine and phenylalanine included. This entry keeps only the CDR3 DNA: 33 bases, framed from base 1. The germline V gene (reference sequence) provides CDR1 DFQATT and CDR2 SNEGSKA.